These T cell receptor beta chains were read from a single sample in a study of blood T cell repertoires in COVID-19. Assay used: immunoSEQ multiplex PCR; TCRdb lists only in-frame clones, some missing. The sample records roughly 210,000 clones, approximately 80% being singletons. The sequenced material came from peripheral blood. The receptors come from a woman older than 75 with COVID-19, enrolled during active disease. CDR3s include the opening cysteine and the closing phenylalanine or tryptophan. The D gene is left open where the match is weak. Some rows have no size entry. The others give once, few or many, or a class for an expanded clone.

CDR3nt: TGTGCCTGGAGTGGGCAGGGGGCGGGAAGCACTGAAGCTTTCTTT
CDR3aa: CAWSGQGAGSTEAFF
j_gene: TRBJ1-1
v_gene: TRBV30
d_gene: TRBD1
abundance: NA

CDR3nt: TGTGCCAGCAGCTTATCCGCTAGCGTCAATGAGCAGTTCTTC
CDR3aa: CASSLSASVNEQFF
j_gene: TRBJ2-1
v_gene: TRBV11-2
d_gene: NA
abundance: NA

CDR3nt: TGTGCCAGCAGTCGGAGTATGAACACTGAAGCTTTCTTT
CDR3aa: CASSRSMNTEAFF
j_gene: TRBJ1-1
v_gene: TRBV12-3/TRBV12-4
d_gene: NA
abundance: NA

CDR3nt: TGTGCCACCAGTAGGGGGAGCACCGGGGAGCTGTTTTTT
CDR3aa: CATSRGSTGELFF
j_gene: TRBJ2-2
v_gene: TRBV15
d_gene: NA
abundance: NA

CDR3nt: TGTGCCAGCAGAGGGGACAATGGGGGAATCGCTGAAGCTTTCTTT
CDR3aa: CASRGDNGGIAEAFF
j_gene: TRBJ1-1
v_gene: TRBV2
d_gene: NA
abundance: NA

CDR3nt: TGTGCCAGCAGCGCGAGGGACAGCGTGGTAGGAAACACCATATATTTT
CDR3aa: CASSARDSVVGNTIYF
j_gene: TRBJ1-3
v_gene: TRBV9
d_gene: TRBD1
abundance: NA

CDR3nt: TGTGCCATCAGTGACACAGGGCGTAGCAATCAGCCCCAGCATTTT
CDR3aa: CAISDTGRSNQPQHF
j_gene: TRBJ1-5
v_gene: TRBV10-3
d_gene: NA
abundance: once

CDR3nt: TGTGCCAGCAGTCCTACCATTACAGGGCACTCTAACTATGGCTACACCTTC
CDR3aa: CASSPTITGHSNYGYTF
j_gene: TRBJ1-2
v_gene: TRBV6-6
d_gene: NA
abundance: NA

CDR3nt: TGTGCCACCAGCAGAGAACAGGGCTATCAGCCCCAGCATTTT
CDR3aa: CATSREQGYQPQHF
j_gene: TRBJ1-5
v_gene: TRBV15
d_gene: NA
abundance: NA

CDR3nt: TGTGCCAGCAGCTTGGTGAGCGGGGAGACCCAGTACTTC
CDR3aa: CASSLVSGETQYF
j_gene: TRBJ2-5
v_gene: TRBV5-5
d_gene: NA
abundance: NA

CDR3nt: TGTGCCAGCAGCCAAGCGGGGACAAACACCGGGGAGCTGTTTTTT
CDR3aa: CASSQAGTNTGELFF
j_gene: TRBJ2-2
v_gene: TRBV3-1/TRBV3-2
d_gene: NA
abundance: NA

CDR3nt: TGTGCCAGCAGCTCCCAGCAGGGGGGGAACACTGAAGCTTTCTTT
CDR3aa: CASSSQQGGNTEAFF
j_gene: TRBJ1-1
v_gene: TRBV5-6
d_gene: TRBD1
abundance: few

CDR3nt: TGTGCCAGCAGCCCCCGGGACTCCCGAACCAAAAACATTCAGTACTTC
CDR3aa: CASSPRDSRTKNIQYF
j_gene: TRBJ2-4
v_gene: TRBV3-1/TRBV3-2
d_gene: NA
abundance: few

CDR3nt: TGCGCCAGCAGCCGTGACTGGAGGTTTGGGGAATGGGACACTGAAGCTTTCTTT
CDR3aa: CASSRDWRFGEWDTEAFF
j_gene: TRBJ1-1
v_gene: TRBV5-1
d_gene: NA
abundance: few

CDR3nt: TGTGCCAGCAGCTCGGCGACCAGGCAGTTCGCTGAAGCTTTCTTT
CDR3aa: CASSSATRQFAEAFF
j_gene: TRBJ1-1
v_gene: TRBV7-2
d_gene: NA
abundance: NA